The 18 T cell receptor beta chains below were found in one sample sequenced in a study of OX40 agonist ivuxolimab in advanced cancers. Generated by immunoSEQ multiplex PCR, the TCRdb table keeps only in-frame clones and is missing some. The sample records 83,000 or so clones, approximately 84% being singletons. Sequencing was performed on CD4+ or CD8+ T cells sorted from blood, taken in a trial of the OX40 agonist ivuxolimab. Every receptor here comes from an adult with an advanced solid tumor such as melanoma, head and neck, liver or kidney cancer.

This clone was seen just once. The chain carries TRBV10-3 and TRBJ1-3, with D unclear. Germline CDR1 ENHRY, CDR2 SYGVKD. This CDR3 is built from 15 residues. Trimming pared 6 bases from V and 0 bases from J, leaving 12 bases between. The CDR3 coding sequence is TGTGCCATCAGCCCGGGAGGGCTCTCTGGAAACACCATATATTTT. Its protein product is CAISPGGLSGNTIYF.

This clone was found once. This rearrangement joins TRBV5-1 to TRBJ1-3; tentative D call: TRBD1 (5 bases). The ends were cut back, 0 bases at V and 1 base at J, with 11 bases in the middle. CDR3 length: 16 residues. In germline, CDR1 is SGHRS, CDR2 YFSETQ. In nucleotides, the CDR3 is TGCGCCAGCAGCTTGGGTCCGGGGGAGTCTGGAAACACCATATATTTT. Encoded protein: CASSLGPGESGNTIYF.

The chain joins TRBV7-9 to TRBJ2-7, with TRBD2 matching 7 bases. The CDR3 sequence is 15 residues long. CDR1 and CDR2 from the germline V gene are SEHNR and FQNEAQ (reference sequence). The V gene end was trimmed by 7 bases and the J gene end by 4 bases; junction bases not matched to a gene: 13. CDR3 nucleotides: TGTGCCAGCACTAACCGCCGCGGGAGTACTTACGAGCAGTACTTC. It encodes CASTNRRGSTYEQYF.

The CDR3: CASSLRTLGTSTDTQYF. CDR3 nucleotides: TGTGCCAGCAGCCTCCGAACCCTTGGGACTAGCACAGATACGCAGTATTTT. The gene calls are TRBV7-8 and TRBJ2-3; D may be TRBD2 (6 bases). The germline gives CDR1 SGHVS, CDR2 FQNEAQ. CDR3 length equals 17 residues. The V end lost 5 bases, the J end lost 0 bases, and 18 bases lay between the germline ends.

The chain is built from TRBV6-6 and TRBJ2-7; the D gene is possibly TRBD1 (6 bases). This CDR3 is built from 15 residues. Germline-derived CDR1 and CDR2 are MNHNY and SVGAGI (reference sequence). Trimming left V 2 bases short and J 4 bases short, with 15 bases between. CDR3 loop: CASSYKGQLPYEQYF. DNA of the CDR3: TGTGCCAGCAGTTACAAAGGACAGCTCCCTTACGAGCAGTACTTC.

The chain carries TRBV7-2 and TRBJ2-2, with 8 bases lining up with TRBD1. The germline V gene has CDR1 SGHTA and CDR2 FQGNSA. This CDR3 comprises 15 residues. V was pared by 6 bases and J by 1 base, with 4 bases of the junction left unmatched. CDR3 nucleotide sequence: TGTGCCAGCAGGTGGGACAGGAGGAACACCGGGGAGCTGTTTTTT. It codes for CASRWDRRNTGELFF.

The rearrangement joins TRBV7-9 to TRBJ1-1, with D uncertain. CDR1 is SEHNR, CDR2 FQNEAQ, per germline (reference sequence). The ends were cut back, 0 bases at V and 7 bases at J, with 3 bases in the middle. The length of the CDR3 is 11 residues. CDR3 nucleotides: TGTGCCAGCAGCTTAGCGGGTGAAGCTTTCTTT. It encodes CASSLAGEAFF.

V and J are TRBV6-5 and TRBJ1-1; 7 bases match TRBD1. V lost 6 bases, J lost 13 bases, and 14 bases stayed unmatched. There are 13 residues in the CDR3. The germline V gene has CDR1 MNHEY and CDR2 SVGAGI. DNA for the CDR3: TGTGCCAGCAGAAAGGCGCTGACAGGGTATGATTTCTTT. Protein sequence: CASRKALTGYDFF.

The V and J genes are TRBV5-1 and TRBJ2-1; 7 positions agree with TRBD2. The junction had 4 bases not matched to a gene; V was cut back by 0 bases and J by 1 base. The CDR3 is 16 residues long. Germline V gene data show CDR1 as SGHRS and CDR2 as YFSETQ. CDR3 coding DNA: TGCGCCAGCAGCTTGGGTGGCGGGAGTTCCTACAATGAGCAGTTCTTC. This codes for CASSLGGGSSYNEQFF.

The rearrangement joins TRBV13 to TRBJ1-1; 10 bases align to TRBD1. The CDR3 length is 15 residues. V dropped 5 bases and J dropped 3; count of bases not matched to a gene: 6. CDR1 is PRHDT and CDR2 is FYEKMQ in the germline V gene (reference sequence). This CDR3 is CASSMGGQGDTEAFF. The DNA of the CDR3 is TGTGCCAGCAGCATGGGTGGACAGGGGGACACTGAAGCTTTCTTT.

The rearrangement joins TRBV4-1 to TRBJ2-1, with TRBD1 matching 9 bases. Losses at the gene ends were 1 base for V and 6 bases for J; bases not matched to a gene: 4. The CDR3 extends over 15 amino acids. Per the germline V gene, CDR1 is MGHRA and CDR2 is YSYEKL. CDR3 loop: CASSQGDREFNEQFF. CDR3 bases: TGCGCCAGCAGCCAAGGGGACAGGGAGTTCAATGAGCAGTTCTTC.

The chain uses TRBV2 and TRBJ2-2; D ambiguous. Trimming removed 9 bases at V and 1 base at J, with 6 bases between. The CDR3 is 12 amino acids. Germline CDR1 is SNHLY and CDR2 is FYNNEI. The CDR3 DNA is TGTGCCAGTTTATGGAACACCGGGGAGCTGTTTTTT. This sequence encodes CASLWNTGELFF.

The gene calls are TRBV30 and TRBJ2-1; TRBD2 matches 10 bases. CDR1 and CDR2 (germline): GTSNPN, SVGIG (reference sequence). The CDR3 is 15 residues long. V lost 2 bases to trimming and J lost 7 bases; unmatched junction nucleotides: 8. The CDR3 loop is CAWSRSGGALNEQFF. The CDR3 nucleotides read TGTGCCTGGAGTCGGAGCGGGGGGGCCCTAAATGAGCAGTTCTTC. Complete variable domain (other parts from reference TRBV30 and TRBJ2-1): SQTIHQWPATLVQPVGSPLSLECTVEGTSNPNLYWYRQAAGRGLQLLFYSVGIGQISSEVPQNLSASRPQDRQFILSSKKLLLSDSGFYLCAWSRSGGALNEQFFGPGTRLTVL.

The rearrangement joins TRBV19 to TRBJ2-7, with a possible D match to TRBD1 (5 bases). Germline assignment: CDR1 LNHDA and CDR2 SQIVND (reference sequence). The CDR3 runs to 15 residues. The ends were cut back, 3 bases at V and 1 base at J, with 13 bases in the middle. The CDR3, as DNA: TGTGCCAGTAGTATGGCAGGGTTCCCTTCCTACGAGCAGTACTTC. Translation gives CASSMAGFPSYEQYF.

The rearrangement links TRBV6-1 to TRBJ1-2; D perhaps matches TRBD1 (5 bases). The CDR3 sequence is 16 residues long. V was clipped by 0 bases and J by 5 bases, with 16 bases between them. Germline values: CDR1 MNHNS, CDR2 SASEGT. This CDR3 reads CASSEAKGAGPYGYTF. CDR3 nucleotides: TGTGCCAGCAGTGAAGCAAAAGGGGCTGGGCCTTATGGCTACACCTTC.

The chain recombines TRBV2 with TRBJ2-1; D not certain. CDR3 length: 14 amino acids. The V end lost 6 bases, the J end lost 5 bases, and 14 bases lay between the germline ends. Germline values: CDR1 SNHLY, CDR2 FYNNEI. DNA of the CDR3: TGTGCCAGCAGGAACACAGTAGGAGACAATGAGCAGTTCTTC. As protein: CASRNTVGDNEQFF.

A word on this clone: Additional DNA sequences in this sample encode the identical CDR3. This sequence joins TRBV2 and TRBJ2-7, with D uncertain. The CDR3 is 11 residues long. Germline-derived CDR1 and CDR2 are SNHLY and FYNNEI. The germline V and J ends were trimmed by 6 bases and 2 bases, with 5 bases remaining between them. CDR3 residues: CASSETYEQYF. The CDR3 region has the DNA TGTGCCAGCAGCGAGACCTACGAGCAGTACTTC.

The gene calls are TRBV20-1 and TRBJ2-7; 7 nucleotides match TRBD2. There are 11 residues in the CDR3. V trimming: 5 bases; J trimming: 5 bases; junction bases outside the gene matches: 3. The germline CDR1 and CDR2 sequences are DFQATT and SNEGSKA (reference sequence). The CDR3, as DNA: TGCAGTGCTCCCCTAGCGGACGAGCAGTACTTC. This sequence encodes CSAPLADEQYF.